The 9 T cell receptor beta chains reported below all come from one sample, sequenced in a study of technical replicates of blood from a few donors. Clones were sequenced by immunoSEQ multiplex PCR, and TCRdb holds only the in-frame ones, with some missing. The table includes roughly 64,000 clones, approximately 86% detected once. The sequencing input was PBMCs. These TCRs come from a human donor in good health. Some clones in this sample may be carry-over from other donors' samples.

This clone was seen only once. J is TRBJ1-3 and V is TRBV7-3; 8 nucleotides match TRBD1. V shed 3 bases and J 1 base; nucleotides not matched to a gene: 11. Germline loops: CDR1 SGHTA, CDR2 FQGTGA. The CDR3 contains 18 residues. CDR3 sequence: CASSFSSTGGSSGNTIYF. In DNA, the CDR3 is TGTGCCAGCAGCTTTAGCTCAACAGGGGGAAGTTCTGGAAACACCATATATTTT. Supplemented by reference TRBV7-3 and TRBJ1-3, the full variable domain reads GAGVSQTPSNKVTEKGKYVELRCDPISGHTALYWYRQSLGQGPEFLIYFQGTGAADDSGLPNDRFFAVRPEGSVSTLKIQRTERGDSAVYLCASSFSSTGGSSGNTIYFGEGSWLTVV.

The rearrangement uses TRBV6-5 and TRBJ1-1, with 7 nucleotides matching TRBD1. V lost 3 bases, J lost 3 bases, and 7 bases stayed unmatched. CDR1 and CDR2 (germline): MNHEY, SVGAGI. The length of the CDR3 is 15 residues. The CDR3 protein is CASSYQTGTDTEAFF. CDR3 coding DNA: TGTGCCAGCAGTTATCAGACAGGGACCGACACTGAAGCTTTCTTT.

The J gene is TRBJ2-5, the V gene TRBV9, with a possible D match to TRBD2 (5 bases). CDR3 length: 15 residues. Per germline, CDR1 SGDLS and CDR2 YYNGEE. Deletions cut 3 bases from V and 4 bases from J, with 16 bases between. The CDR3 reads CASSESPQRAETQYF. The CDR3 DNA reads TGTGCCAGCAGCGAGTCCCCTCAGAGGGCAGAGACCCAGTACTTC. Full variable domain (missing parts from reference TRBV9 and TRBJ2-5): DSGVTQTPKHLITATGQRVTLRCSPRSGDLSVYWYQQSLDQGLQFLIQYYNGEERAKGNILERFSAQQFPDLHSELNLSSLELGDSALYFCASSESPQRAETQYFGPGTRLLVL.

The chain uses TRBV7-3 and TRBJ2-7, with D unresolved. V was trimmed by 2 bases and J by 2 bases, leaving 7 bases between them. Looked up from germline, CDR1 is SGHTA and CDR2 is FQGTGA. The CDR3 has 13 residues. The chain's CDR3 is CASSLAPTYEQYF. The CDR3 DNA sequence: TGTGCCAGCAGCTTAGCGCCTACCTACGAGCAGTACTTC.

V and J are TRBV5-6 and TRBJ1-3; 7 nucleotides match TRBD1. Germline lookup yields CDR1 SGHDT and CDR2 YYEEEE. This CDR3 region has 14 residues. With 3 bases clipped from V and 3 bases from J, the junction kept 3 bases outside the gene matches. The CDR3 nucleotides read TGTGCCAGCAGCTGGGACAGTTATGGAAACACCATATATTTT. This translates into CASSWDSYGNTIYF. Looking up the rest from reference TRBV5-6 and TRBJ1-3 gives the full variable domain: DAGVTQSPTHLIKTRGQQVTLRCSPKSGHDTVSWYQQALGQGPQFIFQYYEEEERQRGNFPDRFSGHQFPNYSSELNVNALLLGDSALYLCASSWDSYGNTIYFGEGSWLTVV.

The chain recombines TRBV6-5 with TRBJ2-3; TRBD1 matches 7 bases. The germline V gene has CDR1 MNHEY and CDR2 SVGAGI. J gave up 1 base and V 2 bases, and 3 bases lay outside the gene matches. This CDR3 spans 15 amino acids. CDR3 loop: CASSYGQVGTDTQYF. The CDR3 region has the DNA TGTGCCAGCAGTTACGGACAGGTTGGCACAGATACGCAGTATTTT.

The chain uses TRBV5-1 and TRBJ1-2; no firm D call. The CDR3 runs 14 residues. Germline CDR1 SGHRS, CDR2 YFSETQ. The V and J ends lost 0 bases and 8 bases respectively, with 14 bases between them. CDR3 in amino acids: CASSLASGERGYTF. The CDR3 bases are TGCGCCAGCAGCTTGGCCTCGGGTGAGCGGGGCTACACCTTC.

The chain is built from TRBV4-3 and TRBJ1-2, with TRBD1 matching 8 bases. The CDR3 loop spans 12 amino acids. CDR1 is LGHNA and CDR2 is YSLEER in the germline V gene. V was pared by 6 bases and J by 4 bases, with 1 base of the junction left unmatched. CDR3 amino acids: CASSTGGYGYTF. The CDR3 DNA follows: TGCGCCAGCAGTACAGGGGGCTATGGCTACACCTTC.

This clone is a singleton in its sample. The chain couples TRBV7-8 to TRBJ2-3; 7 nucleotides agree with TRBD1. This CDR3 region has 17 residues. Looked up from germline, CDR1 is SGHVS and CDR2 is FQNEAQ. After removal of 0 bases from V and 4 bases from J, the junction contained 10 bases not matched to a gene. The CDR3 DNA reads as TGTGCCAGCAGCTTAGCTGTAGGGGGCGTTGGTGCAGATACGCAGTATTTT. This gives the protein CASSLAVGGVGADTQYF.